This record looks at one TCR beta chain sequence and its context. Clones were read by immunoSEQ multiplex PCR, and TCRdb kept only the in-frame ones, dropping some. The sample holds 330,000 or so clones, 60% to 80% seen once. This sample was taken from a study of cytotoxic CD8 clonotypes in ibrutinib-treated CLL. The CDR3 is made up of 16 amino acids. V shed 1 base and J shed 1 base, with 13 bases lying between them. Germline CDR1 reads MNHNS; CDR2 reads SASEGT. The receptor comes from a human donor with chronic lymphocytic leukemia. V is TRBV6-1 and J is TRBJ1-1; D perhaps matches TRBD1 (5 bases). The source material was PBMCs, sampled after 36 months of ibrutinib treatment. The CDR3 DNA reads TGTGCCAGCAGTGAAGTAGGGCAGGGATCGAACACTGAAGCTTTCTTT. Translation gives CASSEVGQGSNTEAFF.